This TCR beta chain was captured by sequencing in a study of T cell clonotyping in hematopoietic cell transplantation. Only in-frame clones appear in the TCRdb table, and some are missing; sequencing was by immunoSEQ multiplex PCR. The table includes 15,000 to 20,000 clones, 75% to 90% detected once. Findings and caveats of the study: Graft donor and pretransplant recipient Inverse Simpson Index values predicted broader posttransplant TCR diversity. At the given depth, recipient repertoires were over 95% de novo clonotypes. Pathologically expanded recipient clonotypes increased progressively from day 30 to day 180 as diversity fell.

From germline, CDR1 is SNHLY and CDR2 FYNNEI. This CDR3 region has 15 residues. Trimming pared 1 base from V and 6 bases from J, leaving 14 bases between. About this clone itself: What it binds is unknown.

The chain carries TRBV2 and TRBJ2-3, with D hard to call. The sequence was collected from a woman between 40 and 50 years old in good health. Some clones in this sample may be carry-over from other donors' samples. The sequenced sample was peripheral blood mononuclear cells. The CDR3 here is CASSEELAGKDTQYF. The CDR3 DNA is TGTGCCAGCAGTGAAGAGCTGGCAGGCAAGGATACGCAGTATTTT.